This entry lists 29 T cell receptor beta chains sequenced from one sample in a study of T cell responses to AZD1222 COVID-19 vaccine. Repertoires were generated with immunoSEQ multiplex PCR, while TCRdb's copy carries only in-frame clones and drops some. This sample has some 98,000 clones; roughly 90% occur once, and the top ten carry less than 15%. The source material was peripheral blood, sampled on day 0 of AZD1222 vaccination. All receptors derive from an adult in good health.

The CDR3 DNA is TGTGCCAGCAGTATCGGGACTAGGTTCTACGAGCAGTACTTC. Amino acid sequence: CASSIGTRFYEQYF. The rearrangement links TRBV2 to TRBJ2-7; 8 positions agree with TRBD2. After removal of 5 bases from V and 3 bases from J, the junction contained 6 bases not matched to a gene. Germline V CDR1 and CDR2: SNHLY, FYNNEI. This CDR3 has 14 amino acids.

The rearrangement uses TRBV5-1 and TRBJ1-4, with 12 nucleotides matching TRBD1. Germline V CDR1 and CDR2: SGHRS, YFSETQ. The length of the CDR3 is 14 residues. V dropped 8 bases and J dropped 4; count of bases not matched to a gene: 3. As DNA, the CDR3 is TGCGCCAGTGGGACAGGGGGCAATAATGAAAAACTGTTTTTT. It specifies CASGTGGNNEKLFF. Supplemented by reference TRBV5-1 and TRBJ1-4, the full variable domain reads KAGVTQTPRYLIKTRGQQVTLSCSPISGHRSVSWYQQTPGQGLQFLFEYFSETQRNKGNFPGRFSGRQFSNSRSEMNVSTLELGDSALYLCASGTGGNNEKLFFGSGTQLSVL.

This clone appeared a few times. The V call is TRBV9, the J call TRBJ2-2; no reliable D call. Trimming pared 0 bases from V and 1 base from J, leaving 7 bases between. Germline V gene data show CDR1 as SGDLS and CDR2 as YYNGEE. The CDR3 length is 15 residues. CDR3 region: CASSVAVGNTGELFF. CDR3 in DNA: TGTGCCAGCAGCGTAGCCGTGGGGAACACCGGGGAGCTGTTTTTT.

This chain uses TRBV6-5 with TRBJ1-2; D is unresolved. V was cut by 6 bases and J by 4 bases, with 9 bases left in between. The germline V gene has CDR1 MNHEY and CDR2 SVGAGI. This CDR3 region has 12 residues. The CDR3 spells CASRLGSYGYTF. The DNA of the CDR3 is TGTGCCAGCAGACTCGGGAGCTATGGCTACACCTTC.

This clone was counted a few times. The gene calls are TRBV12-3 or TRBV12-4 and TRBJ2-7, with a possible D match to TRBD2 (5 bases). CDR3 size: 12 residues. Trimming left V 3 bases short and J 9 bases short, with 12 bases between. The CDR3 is CASSFGDLGQYF. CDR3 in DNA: TGTGCCAGCAGTTTCGGGGATTTAGGGCAGTACTTC.

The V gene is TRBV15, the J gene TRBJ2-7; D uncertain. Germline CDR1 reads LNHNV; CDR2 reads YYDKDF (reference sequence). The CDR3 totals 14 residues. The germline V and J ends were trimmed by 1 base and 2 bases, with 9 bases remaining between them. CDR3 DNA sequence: TGTGCCACCAGCAGAGCTGGCAACGCCTACGAGCAGTACTTC. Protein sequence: CATSRAGNAYEQYF.

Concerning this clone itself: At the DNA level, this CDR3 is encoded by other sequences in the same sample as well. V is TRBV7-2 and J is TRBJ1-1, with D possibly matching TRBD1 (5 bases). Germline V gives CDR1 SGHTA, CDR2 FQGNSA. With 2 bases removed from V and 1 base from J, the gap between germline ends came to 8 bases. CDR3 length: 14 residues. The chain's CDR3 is CASSLSRANTEAFF. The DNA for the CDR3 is TGTGCCAGCAGCTTATCCAGGGCGAACACTGAAGCTTTCTTT.

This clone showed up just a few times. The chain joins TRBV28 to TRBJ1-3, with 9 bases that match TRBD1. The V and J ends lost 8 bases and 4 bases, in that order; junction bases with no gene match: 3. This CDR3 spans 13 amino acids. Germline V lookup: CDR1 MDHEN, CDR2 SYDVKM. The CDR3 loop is CASRGTGGNTIYF. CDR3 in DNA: TGTGCCAGCCGCGGGACAGGGGGAAACACCATATATTTT. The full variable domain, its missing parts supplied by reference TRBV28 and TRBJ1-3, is DVKVTQSSRYLVKRTGEKVFLECVQDMDHENMFWYRQDPGLGLRLIYFSYDVKMKEKGDIPEGYSVSREKKERFSLILESASTNQTSMYLCASRGTGGNTIYFGEGSWLTVV.

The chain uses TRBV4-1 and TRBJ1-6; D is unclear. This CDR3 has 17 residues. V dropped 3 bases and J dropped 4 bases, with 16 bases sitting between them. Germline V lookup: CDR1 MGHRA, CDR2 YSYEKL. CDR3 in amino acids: CASSHPTDQYYNSPLHF. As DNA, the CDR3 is TGCGCCAGCAGCCACCCGACGGACCAATATTATAATTCACCCCTCCACTTT.

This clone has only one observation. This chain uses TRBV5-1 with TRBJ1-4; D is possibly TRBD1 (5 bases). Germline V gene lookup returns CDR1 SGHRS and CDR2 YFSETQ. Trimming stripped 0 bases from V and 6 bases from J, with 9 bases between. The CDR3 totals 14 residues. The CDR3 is CASSLAGTDEKLFF. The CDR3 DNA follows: TGCGCCAGCAGCTTGGCCGGGACTGATGAAAAACTGTTTTTT.

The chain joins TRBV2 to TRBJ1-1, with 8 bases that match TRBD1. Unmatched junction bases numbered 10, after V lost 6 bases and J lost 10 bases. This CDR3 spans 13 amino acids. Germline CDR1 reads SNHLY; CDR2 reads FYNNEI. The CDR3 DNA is TGTGCCAGCAGCCAGGGGGCGGGGAGGGGAGCTTTCTTT. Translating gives CASSQGAGRGAFF.

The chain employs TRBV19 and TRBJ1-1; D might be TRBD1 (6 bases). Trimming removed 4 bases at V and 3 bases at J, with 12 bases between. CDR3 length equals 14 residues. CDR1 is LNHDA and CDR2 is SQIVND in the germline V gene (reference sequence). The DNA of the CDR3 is TGTGCCAGTAGTAGCAGGGGTGGGGACACTGAAGCTTTCTTT. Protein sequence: CASSSRGGDTEAFF.

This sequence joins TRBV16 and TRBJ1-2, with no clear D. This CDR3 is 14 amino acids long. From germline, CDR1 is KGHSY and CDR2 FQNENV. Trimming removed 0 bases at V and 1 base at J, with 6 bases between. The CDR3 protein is CASSQSTVNYGYTF. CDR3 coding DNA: TGTGCCAGCAGCCAATCAACAGTTAACTATGGCTACACCTTC.

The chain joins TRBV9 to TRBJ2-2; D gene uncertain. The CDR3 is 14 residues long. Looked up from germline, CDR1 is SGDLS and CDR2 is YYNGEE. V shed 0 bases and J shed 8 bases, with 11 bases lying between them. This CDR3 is CASSVVLKGGELFF. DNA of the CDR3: TGTGCCAGCAGCGTAGTACTGAAAGGTGGGGAGCTGTTTTTT.

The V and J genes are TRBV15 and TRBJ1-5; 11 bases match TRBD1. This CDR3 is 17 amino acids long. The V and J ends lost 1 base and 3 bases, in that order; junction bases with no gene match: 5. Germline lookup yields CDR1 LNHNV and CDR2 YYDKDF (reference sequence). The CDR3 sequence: CATSRGGQGATNQPQHF. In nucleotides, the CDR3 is TGTGCCACCAGCAGAGGAGGACAGGGGGCGACCAATCAGCCCCAGCATTTT.

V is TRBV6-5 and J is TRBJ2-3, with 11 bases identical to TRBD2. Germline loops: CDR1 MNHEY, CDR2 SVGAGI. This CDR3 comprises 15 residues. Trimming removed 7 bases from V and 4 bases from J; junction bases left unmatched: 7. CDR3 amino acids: CASTWSSGGADTQYF. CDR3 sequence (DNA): TGTGCCAGCACTTGGAGTAGCGGGGGGGCAGATACGCAGTATTTT.

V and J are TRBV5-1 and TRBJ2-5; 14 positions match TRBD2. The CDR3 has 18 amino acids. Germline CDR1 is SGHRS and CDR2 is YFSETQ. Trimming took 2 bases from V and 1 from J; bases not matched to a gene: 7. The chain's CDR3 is CASSFGLAGGKAQETQYF. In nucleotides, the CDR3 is TGCGCCAGCAGCTTCGGACTAGCGGGGGGTAAGGCCCAAGAGACCCAGTACTTC.

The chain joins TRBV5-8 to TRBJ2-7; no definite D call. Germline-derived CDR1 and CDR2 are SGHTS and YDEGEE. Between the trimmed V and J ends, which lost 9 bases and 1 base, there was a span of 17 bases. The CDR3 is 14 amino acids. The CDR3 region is CATTPGRLSYEQYF. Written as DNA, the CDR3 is TGTGCCACCACGCCGGGCAGGTTATCCTACGAGCAGTACTTC.

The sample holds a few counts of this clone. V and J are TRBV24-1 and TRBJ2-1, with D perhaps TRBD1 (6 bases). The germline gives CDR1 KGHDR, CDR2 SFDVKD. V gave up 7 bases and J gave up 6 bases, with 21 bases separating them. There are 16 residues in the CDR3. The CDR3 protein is CATSSSSRGDINEQFF. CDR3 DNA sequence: TGTGCCACCAGCTCCTCCTCCAGGGGAGACATCAATGAGCAGTTCTTC.

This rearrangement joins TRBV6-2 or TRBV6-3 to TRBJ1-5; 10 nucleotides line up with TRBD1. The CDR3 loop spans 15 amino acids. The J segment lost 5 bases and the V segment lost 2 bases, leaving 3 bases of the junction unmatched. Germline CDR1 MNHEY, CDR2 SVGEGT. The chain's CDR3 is CASSYSGTGDQPQHF. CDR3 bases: TGTGCCAGCAGTTACAGCGGGACAGGGGATCAGCCCCAGCATTTT.

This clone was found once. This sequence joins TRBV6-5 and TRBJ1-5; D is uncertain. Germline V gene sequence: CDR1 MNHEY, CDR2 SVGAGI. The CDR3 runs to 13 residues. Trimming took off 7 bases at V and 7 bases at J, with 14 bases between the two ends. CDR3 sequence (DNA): TGTGCCAGCACAGATCGGAGCCAGCAGCCCCAGCATTTT. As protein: CASTDRSQQPQHF.

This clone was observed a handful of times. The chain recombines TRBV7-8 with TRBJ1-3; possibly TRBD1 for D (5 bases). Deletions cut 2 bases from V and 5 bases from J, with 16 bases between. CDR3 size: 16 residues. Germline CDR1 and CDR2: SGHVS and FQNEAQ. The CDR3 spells CASSLTTGTARNTIYF. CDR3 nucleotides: TGTGCCAGCAGCTTAACTACCGGGACGGCGAGAAACACCATATATTTT.

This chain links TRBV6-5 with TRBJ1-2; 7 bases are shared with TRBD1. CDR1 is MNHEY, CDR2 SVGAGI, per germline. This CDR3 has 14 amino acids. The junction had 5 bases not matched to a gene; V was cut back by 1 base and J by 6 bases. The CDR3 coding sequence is TGTGCCAGCAGTTACTTCCAGGGGGGACATGGCTACACCTTC. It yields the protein CASSYFQGGHGYTF.

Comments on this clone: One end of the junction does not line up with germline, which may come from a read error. CDR3 sequence: CASTRDKNYGQYF. CDR3 nucleotide sequence: TGTGCCAGCACAAGGGACAAGAACTACGGGCAGTACTTC. This rearrangement joins TRBV2 to TRBJ2-7; maybe TRBD1 (6 bases). The germline V gene encodes CDR1 SNHLY and CDR2 FYNNEI. The CDR3 runs to 13 residues.

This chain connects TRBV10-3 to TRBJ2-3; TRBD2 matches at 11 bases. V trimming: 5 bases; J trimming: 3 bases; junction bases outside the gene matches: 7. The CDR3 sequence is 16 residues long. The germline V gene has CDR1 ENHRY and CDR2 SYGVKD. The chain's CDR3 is CAISYLAGGGTDTQYF. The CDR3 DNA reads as TGTGCCATCAGTTATCTAGCGGGGGGTGGAACAGATACGCAGTATTTT.

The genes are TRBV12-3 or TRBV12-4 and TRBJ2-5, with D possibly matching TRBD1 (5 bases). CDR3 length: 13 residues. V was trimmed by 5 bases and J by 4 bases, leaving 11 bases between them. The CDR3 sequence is CASSPRTGETQYF. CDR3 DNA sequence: TGTGCCAGCAGTCCTCGAACAGGAGAGACCCAGTACTTC.

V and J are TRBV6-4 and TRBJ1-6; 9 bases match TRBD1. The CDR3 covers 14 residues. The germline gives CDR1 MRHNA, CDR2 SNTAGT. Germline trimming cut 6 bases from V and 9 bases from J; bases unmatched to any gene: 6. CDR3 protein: CASSAGTGRSPLHF. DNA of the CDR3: TGTGCCAGCAGCGCAGGGACAGGGCGTTCACCCCTCCACTTT.

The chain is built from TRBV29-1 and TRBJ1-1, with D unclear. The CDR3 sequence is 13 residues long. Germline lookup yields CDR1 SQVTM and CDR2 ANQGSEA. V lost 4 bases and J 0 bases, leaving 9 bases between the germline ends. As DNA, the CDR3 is TGCAGCGTTGGAATTTCGGTGAACACTGAAGCTTTCTTT. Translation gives CSVGISVNTEAFF.

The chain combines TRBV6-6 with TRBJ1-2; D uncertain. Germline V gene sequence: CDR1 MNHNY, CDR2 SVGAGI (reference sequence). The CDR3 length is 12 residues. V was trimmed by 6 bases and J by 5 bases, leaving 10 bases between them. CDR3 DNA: TGTGCCAGCAGCCCGCCCGAGTATGGCTACACCTTC. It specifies CASSPPEYGYTF.